A selection of T cell receptor beta chains follows, all from one sample in a study of T cell repertoires in cytomegalovirus infection. TCRdb re-derived calls from the reads in MiXCR, one entry per CDR3 protein. The table has 300,000 to 400,000 distinct CDR3 sequences, 15% to 20% seen once; the top ten hold about 10%. The sample was PBMCs. The receptor source for this set is a human donor in good health (CMV status not recorded). Some clones in this sample may be carry-over from other donors' samples. CDR3s include the opening cysteine and the closing phenylalanine or tryptophan. The D gene is left open where the match is weak. Rows give clone size only sometimes, using once, few, many, or a class for an expanded clone.

clone size: few
D gene: TRBD1
V gene: TRBV5-5
J gene: TRBJ1-6
CDR3 protein: CASSRDRAIYSPLHF
CDR3 DNA: TGTGCCAGCAGCCGCGACAGGGCCATCTATTCACCCCTCCACTTT

clone size: many
D gene: TRBD1
V gene: TRBV7-2
J gene: TRBJ2-1
CDR3 protein: CASSLKTGGEQFF
CDR3 DNA: TGTGCCAGCAGCCTCAAGACAGGGGGGGAGCAGTTCTTC

clone size: few
D gene: TRBD2
V gene: TRBV6-2/TRBV6-3
J gene: TRBJ2-3
CDR3 protein: CASSYSWEGLEDTQYF
CDR3 DNA: TGTGCCAGCAGTTACTCGTGGGAGGGCCTGGAAGATACGCAGTATTTT

clone size: -
D gene: TRBD1
V gene: TRBV6-5
J gene: TRBJ2-5
CDR3 protein: CASRSTGQGQETQYF
CDR3 DNA: TGTGCCAGCAGATCCACAGGACAGGGGCAAGAGACCCAGTACTTC

clone size: -
D gene: -
V gene: TRBV2
J gene: TRBJ1-2
CDR3 protein: CASSREATNYGYTF
CDR3 DNA: TGTGCCAGCAGTCGGGAGGCGACAAACTATGGCTACACCTTC

clone size: many
D gene: TRBD1
V gene: TRBV7-8
J gene: TRBJ2-2
CDR3 protein: CASSGYRGPSNTGELFF
CDR3 DNA: TGTGCCAGCAGCGGGTACAGGGGGCCCTCGAACACCGGGGAGCTGTTTTTT

clone size: -
D gene: TRBD2
V gene: TRBV20-1
J gene: TRBJ2-5
CDR3 protein: CSAVDPAGIKETQYF
CDR3 DNA: TGCAGTGCCGTAGATCCAGCGGGGATTAAAGAGACCCAGTACTTC

clone size: many
D gene: -
V gene: TRBV7-2
J gene: TRBJ2-7
CDR3 protein: CASSLAGAIYEQYF
CDR3 DNA: TGTGCCAGCAGCTTGGCCGGGGCGATCTACGAGCAGTACTTC

clone size: few
D gene: -
V gene: TRBV7-2
J gene: TRBJ2-5
CDR3 protein: CASSLVIPDHYLGTQYF
CDR3 DNA: TGTGCCAGCAGCTTAGTTATCCCGGACCATTATCTGGGGACCCAGTACTTC

clone size: few
D gene: TRBD2
V gene: TRBV29-1
J gene: TRBJ2-1
CDR3 protein: CSVDPPGGLAGGEQFF
CDR3 DNA: TGCAGCGTTGACCCGCCCGGGGGACTAGCGGGAGGTGAGCAGTTCTTC

clone size: many
D gene: -
V gene: TRBV7-7
J gene: TRBJ2-7
CDR3 protein: CASSLRDGGEQYF
CDR3 DNA: TGTGCCAGCAGCTTACGGGACGGAGGCGAGCAGTACTTC

clone size: few
D gene: -
V gene: TRBV12-3/TRBV12-4
J gene: TRBJ1-1
CDR3 protein: CASSARDNTEAFF
CDR3 DNA: TGTGCCAGCAGCGCCCGGGATAACACTGAAGCTTTCTTT

clone size: many
D gene: TRBD2
V gene: TRBV7-2
J gene: TRBJ2-7
CDR3 protein: CASSLAGLAGYEQYF
CDR3 DNA: TGTGCCAGCAGCTTAGCGGGACTAGCTGGGTACGAGCAGTACTTC

clone size: few
D gene: -
V gene: TRBV7-8
J gene: TRBJ2-3
CDR3 protein: CACTPATDTQYF
CDR3 DNA: TGTGCCTGTACCCCAGCAACAGATACGCAGTATTTT

clone size: -
D gene: -
V gene: TRBV19
J gene: TRBJ1-6
CDR3 protein: CATWRGGGSPLHF
CDR3 DNA: TGTGCCACCTGGAGGGGCGGTGGTTCACCCCTCCACTTT

clone size: many
D gene: TRBD1
V gene: TRBV11-2
J gene: TRBJ2-5
CDR3 protein: CASSLRGTGMLETQYF
CDR3 DNA: TGTGCCAGCAGCCTTAGAGGGACAGGAATGCTGGAGACCCAGTACTTC

clone size: -
D gene: -
V gene: TRBV6-1
J gene: TRBJ1-3
CDR3 protein: CASNGGALSGNTIYF
CDR3 DNA: TGTGCCAGCAATGGGGGGGCGTTATCTGGAAACACCATATATTTT

clone size: -
D gene: -
V gene: TRBV6-2/TRBV6-3
J gene: TRBJ1-3
CDR3 protein: CASSYSAFSGNTIYF
CDR3 DNA: TGTGCCAGCAGTTACTCGGCGTTCTCTGGAAACACCATATATTTT

clone size: many
D gene: TRBD1
V gene: TRBV6-1
J gene: TRBJ1-6
CDR3 protein: CASSTGTANSPLHF
CDR3 DNA: TGTGCCAGCAGCACTGGGACAGCAAATTCACCCCTCCACTTT

clone size: -
D gene: -
V gene: TRBV19
J gene: TRBJ2-5
CDR3 protein: CASSPTRRETQYF
CDR3 DNA: TGTGCCAGTAGCCCGACCCGTCGGGAGACCCAGTACTTC

clone size: -
D gene: TRBD1
V gene: TRBV5-4
J gene: TRBJ2-7
CDR3 protein: CASSTWTGENYEQYF
CDR3 DNA: TGTGCCAGCAGCACCTGGACAGGGGAGAACTACGAGCAGTACTTC

clone size: many
D gene: TRBD2
V gene: TRBV10-3
J gene: TRBJ2-1
CDR3 protein: CAIRTTSGGPYNEQFF
CDR3 DNA: TGTGCCATCAGGACGACTAGCGGGGGGCCTTACAATGAGCAGTTCTTC

clone size: many
D gene: -
V gene: TRBV6-1
J gene: TRBJ2-7
CDR3 protein: CASSESPQSSYEQYF
CDR3 DNA: TGTGCCAGCAGTGAGAGCCCCCAGAGCTCCTACGAGCAGTACTTC

clone size: -
D gene: TRBD1
V gene: TRBV24-1
J gene: TRBJ1-5
CDR3 protein: CATSDSPGQGSNQPQHF
CDR3 DNA: TGTGCCACCAGTGATTCCCCTGGACAGGGCAGCAATCAGCCCCAGCATTTT

clone size: few
D gene: -
V gene: TRBV20-1
J gene: TRBJ1-3
CDR3 protein: CSARLETAPFSAF
CDR3 DNA: TGCAGTGCTAGGTTAGAGACAGCACCATTTTCCGCTTTT

clone size: once
D gene: TRBD2
V gene: TRBV20-1
J gene: TRBJ2-5
CDR3 protein: CSAPSGGEETQYF
CDR3 DNA: TGCAGTGCCCCAAGCGGGGGGGAAGAGACCCAGTACTTC

clone size: few
D gene: -
V gene: TRBV20-1
J gene: TRBJ2-6
CDR3 protein: CTPPGANVLTF
CDR3 DNA: TGCACCCCGCCTGGGGCCAACGTCCTGACTTTC

clone size: -
D gene: -
V gene: TRBV11-2
J gene: TRBJ2-3
CDR3 protein: CASSFVSATGTQYF
CDR3 DNA: TGTGCCAGCAGCTTCGTTAGCGCCACAGGGACGCAGTATTTT

clone size: few
D gene: TRBD2
V gene: TRBV12-3/TRBV12-4
J gene: TRBJ2-7
CDR3 protein: CASSTQAQAGYEQYF
CDR3 DNA: TGTGCCAGCAGTACTCAAGCTCAAGCGGGGTACGAGCAGTACTTC

clone size: -
D gene: TRBD1
V gene: TRBV7-2
J gene: TRBJ1-6
CDR3 protein: CASSPTGDNSPLHF
CDR3 DNA: TGTGCCAGCAGCCCGACAGGGGACAATTCACCCCTCCACTTT

clone size: many
D gene: TRBD1
V gene: TRBV12-3/TRBV12-4
J gene: TRBJ1-3
CDR3 protein: CASSLTGTGNTIYF
CDR3 DNA: TGTGCCAGCAGTTTGACAGGGACTGGAAACACCATATATTTT

clone size: many
D gene: -
V gene: TRBV7-6
J gene: TRBJ1-6
CDR3 protein: CASRGQGYSPLHF
CDR3 DNA: TGTGCCAGCAGGGGTCAGGGATACTCACCCCTCCACTTT